This T cell receptor beta chain was captured by sequencing in a study of blood T cell repertoires in COVID-19. About the study: The United States, Italy and Spain were the sources of the acute and convalescent COVID-19 samples. Sample material is recorded as cDNA or gDNA derived from T cells, B-cell-depleted T cells, or PBMCs.

Original handling: Amplifying reference gene primers gave estimates of nucleated cell counts. Produced via immunoSEQ multiplex PCR; TCRdb's table is partial and in-frame only. V and J calls and clone size are those listed in that table; D and trimming were worked out from the DNA. Among 90,000 or so clones listed, around nine tenths were seen once. With respect to this clone: The sample has other DNA sequences that encode this CDR3 too.

Seattle researchers signed up patients amid active infection and tracked them longitudinally. The sample consisted of peripheral blood. This sequence was found in a man aged 55 to 70 with COVID-19, enrolled during active disease.

The CDR3 DNA sequence: TGTGCCAGCTCACCGGGACAGTTGAACACTGAAGCTTTCTTT. It codes for CASSPGQLNTEAFF. J is TRBJ1-1 and V is TRBV18, with 7 nucleotides matching TRBD1. The CDR3 extends over 14 amino acids. The trim removed 3 bases at V and 0 bases at J, leaving 1 base unmatched. Germline-derived CDR1 and CDR2 are KGHSH and LQKENI.